This T cell receptor beta chain was sequenced during a study of OX40 agonist ivuxolimab in advanced cancers. Trimming removed 1 base from V and 2 bases from J, with 9 bases in between. Germline CDR1 MGHRA, CDR2 YSYEKL. This CDR3 is built from 14 residues. The assay was immunoSEQ multiplex PCR, and TCRdb's table has in-frame clones only and misses some. The sample consists of 50,000 to 60,000 clones, almost 90% of them appearing once. The receptor was isolated from an adult with an advanced solid tumor such as melanoma, head and neck, liver or kidney cancer. Specimen: CD4+ or CD8+ T cells sorted from blood, collected in a trial of the OX40 agonist ivuxolimab. The chain links TRBV4-1 to TRBJ2-7, with D hard to call. The CDR3 region has the DNA TGCGCCAGCAGCCAAGTGGGTGTCGCCTACGAGCAGTACTTC. Translated: CASSQVGVAYEQYF.